This T cell receptor (beta chain) was sequenced in a study of cytomegalovirus exposure and HLA in healthy donors (TCRdb year 2017). At the level of the whole study: An earlier analysis of a few hundred of the donors reported about 280 Gb of sequence data and around 120 million unique TCR beta sequences obtained from about 200 million T cells. An early release that covered fewer than 800 HLA-typed donors contained 300 to 350 gigabases of sequencing data and tens of millions of unique TCR sequences. Among the roughly 430 genotyped donors, under 90% belonged to the genetic ancestry cluster associated with self-reported Caucasian donors. The study was designed to test whether signatures of past pathogen exposure could be identified by cataloging public T cell receptors. The study used immunosequencing to profile the T cell repertoires of several hundred subjects and linked those repertoires to cytomegalovirus serostatus. In addition to the first cohort of around 670 subjects, a separate validation cohort of 120 different subjects was used. To predict cytomegalovirus infection status, the study brought together high-throughput TCR immunosequencing, statistical association of individual TCRs with disease status, and machine learning. A later analysis re-analyzed previously published TCR beta repertoires from 500 to 700 donors and added high-resolution HLA genotyping to study TCR occurrence patterns. In the later analysis, no new phenotypic data were used to find candidate immune exposures; instead, reliance was placed on TCR beta sequences and their occurrence across donors. To decide whether each TCR beta V gene segment behaved as functional or pseudogenic, an earlier analysis of 587 of the donors relied on high-throughput TCR beta sequencing. Donor age, sex, ethnicity and CMV serostatus were compiled alongside the repertoire data. A later genetic analysis used genome-wide SNP genotypes for about three fifths of the 666 donors, treating that subset as a discovery cohort. All discovery cohort repertoires had been generated using a single sequencing platform. HLA typing covered class I and class II loci at four-digit resolution. Typing coverage varied by locus: roughly 629-630 donors for A, B, C, DRB1 and DQB1; roughly 500 for DQA1; 606 for DPA1; some 470 for DPB1. About five DR-DQ haplotypes were treated as single units for association and clustering because of strong linkage in the cohort. Among around 400 genotyped donors of the cohort, an average of about 220,000 unique TCR beta nucleotide sequences was sequenced per donor, of which about 19% were non-productive.

This clone was seen a few times. The antigen this receptor binds is unknown. No qualities accompany the bases; no much larger clone lies one base away. Findings and caveats that apply to the study as a whole: In a later genetic analysis, a missense DCLRE1C variant was associated with V-gene and J-gene trimming of TCR beta chains, and the association was replicated in an independent cohort. Several of the top co-occurrence clusters appeared to be linked to parvovirus B19, influenza, CMV and Epstein-Barr virus, according to a later analysis. The cohort was sequenced for TCR beta chains only, and without alpha or paired-chain data the features that could be detected were limited. A further reported finding was that TCR beta sequences accurately predicted the HLA-A and HLA-B alleles for most subjects in the first cohort. Because counts were too low, some 17 rarely observed V segments, including chromosome 9 orphons, were left out of the earlier analysis of 587 of the donors. In a later analysis, HLA-associated TCR beta chains showed more clonal expansion and lower generation probabilities than non-associated chains that were equally common. Because some donors lacked HLA typing at each locus, the association tests relied only on the typed subset. In vitro tests confirmed that three of the cytomegalovirus-associated TCR beta chains recognize cytomegalovirus antigens. An earlier analysis of around 500 of the donors showed that most TCR beta V segments appeared in productive rearrangements either about 87% or about 30% of the time, which broadly matched IMGT annotations. According to the authors, the approach could potentially be generalized to other disease states and immunological phenotypes. Presence/absence analyses assumed roughly uniform sequencing depth across donors, an assumption that may not hold. Specific HLA alleles were associated with roughly 16,000 TCR beta sequences at a false discovery rate of 0.05 in a later analysis. In a later analysis, the rate of TCR association differed among HLA loci, with DRB1 alleles having the most associated TCRs and HLA-C alleles having the fewest. Across donors, most TCR sequences were observed very rarely, whereas some public TCRs were present in many individuals. Compared with the approximately 670-donor mean, donors in an Asian-associated ancestry cluster had fewer N-insertions in productive TCRs, according to a later genetic analysis. According to a later analysis, most CMV-associated TCR beta chains appeared to be HLA-restricted, and the HLA associations seemed to be driven largely by CMV exposure. Some IMGT-functional V segments, including TRBV6-2 and TRBV6-3, could not be distinguished by the 87-base-pair reads and were therefore excluded. The study listed 150 to 200 TCR beta chains as associated with cytomegalovirus. The classifier was reported to diagnose cytomegalovirus status with high specificity and sensitivity in both the original and validation cohorts. A cluster of highly shared sequence variants was judged likely to represent a technical artifact of the sequencing pipeline. When HLA alleles, especially DR and DQ, strongly co-occurred, attributing TCR associations to individual alleles was difficult. Correlated functional status among segregating V segments might reflect linkage disequilibrium, but an unknown experimental factor could not be ruled out. CMV serostatus was the only immune exposure information available for the cohort.

Based on the germline V gene, the CDR1 and CDR2 sequences are SGHNT and YENEEA. For this chain, trimming is 4 bases at the V end and 8 bases at the J end, and the number of junction bases without a gene match is 10. The CDR3, from cysteine to phenylalanine, totals 15 residues. Kept here is only the CDR3 DNA, which spans 45 bases and is read in frame from base 1. The cohort was made up of under 800 healthy bone marrow donors. At the time of sampling, all cohort members were nominally healthy, though unrecorded immune exposures were likely present. The donor was CMV seronegative and belonged to the group of 320 or so seronegative cohort members. A peripheral blood sample was provided by each donor, and peripheral blood mononuclear cells were used for TCR beta sequencing. The Qiagen DNeasy Blood Extraction Kit was used to extract genomic DNA from the blood cell samples. The protocol used for the library was the immunoSEQ multiplex PCR assay. A mixture of 60 forward primers for TCR Vbeta segments and 13 reverse primers for TCR Jbeta segments was used in the multiplex PCR. The CDR3 region of rearranged TCR beta genes was amplified from genomic DNA with a multiplex PCR assay. Amplified TCR beta libraries were sequenced as 87-base-pair reads on the Illumina HiSeq System. On the authors' methods: In a later analysis, tens of millions of unique TCR beta chains were counted across the 500 to 850 repertoires, and about 10 million of these chains were shared by at least two donors. Raw reads were error-corrected and collapsed into unique sequences by a nearest-neighbor algorithm in which closely related sequences were merged to remove PCR and sequencing errors. Alignment of CDR3 sequences to IMGT reference sequences was used to assign V, D and J gene segments. For a sequence to be retained, at least a six-nucleotide match to both a V gene segment and a J gene segment was required. A rearrangement was called productive if the CDR3 had no stop codons and remained in frame with V and J, and every other rearrangement was called non-productive. CDR3 was defined by IMGT convention, running from the second conserved V-encoded cysteine to the conserved J-encoded phenylalanine. The earlier analysis of approximately 500 of the donors excluded sequences that lacked an unambiguous match to a single V gene segment. In an earlier analysis of 587 of the donors, V segments were called functional above 56.7% productive rearrangements and were called segregating when the between-donor standard deviation exceeded 5%. A statistical classification framework was built for diagnosing cytomegalovirus status from the catalog of TCR beta chain sequences. V and J gene assignment, in a later analysis, came from comparing TCR nucleotide sequences with IMGT/GENE-DB human TR gene sequences. The TCRdist pipeline was used in a later analysis to assign CDR3 sequences and most-parsimonious VDJ recombination scenarios. In a later analysis, each TCR beta chain was defined by its CDR3 amino acid sequence together with its V-gene family, and reads without a unique V-gene family were excluded. A later analysis removed several hundred highly shared, low-generation-probability nucleotide sequences to deal with suspected cross-contamination and a sequencing artifact. In a later analysis, a clonal expansion index for each public chain was calculated from normalized within-repertoire ranks of inferred template counts. In a later analysis, generation probabilities were computed with a VDJ recombination model fitted to out-of-frame rearrangements, and the resulting probabilities were checked against IGoR. In a later analysis, hypergeometric tests were used to score TCR-TCR, TCR-HLA and TCR-CMV co-occurrence, with a repertoire-size bias correction applied to TCR pairs. To estimate false discovery rates, a later analysis permuted the HLA or CMV assignments 20 times. In a later analysis, co-occurring TCRs were grouped with DBSCAN, and TCRdist sequence similarity was added when clustering was performed within HLA-allele-positive subsets. Repertoires with fewer than 30,000 or more than 120,000 public chains were left out of co-occurrence clustering, as were five repertoires with anomalous nucleotide sharing. TCRdb provides this immuneACCESS table in a form limited to in-frame rearrangements. Some clones are lacking; in checked studies, under half of them reflect an unresolved V gene, and why the rest are absent is not known. V and J calls plus clone size are reproduced from that table; the DNA served to infer D and trimming. In all, the sample holds about 160,000 clones, and around 72% of those were seen once. The ten largest clones add up to 2% to 3% of the sample.

This sequence originates from a female donor in good health and CMV-seronegative. Recombination joined TRBV11-3 with TRBJ2-2; TRBD1 aligns with 7 central bases. The specimen was PBMCs. The CDR3 protein: CASSSKDRADGELFF. The DNA sequence is given as TGTGCCAGCAGCTCGAAAGACAGGGCCGATGGGGAGCTGTTTTTT.